This TCR beta chain was sequenced in a study of blood T cell repertoires in COVID-19. Study at large: PBMCs, B-cell-depleted T cells, or T cells provided the cDNA or gDNA that made up the material.

Per the original data handling: Reference gene primer amplification in the assay estimated nucleated cell counts. Sequencing was performed with immunoSEQ multiplex PCR; in TCRdb, only in-frame clones are kept and a portion is missing. D and trimming were read from the DNA, whereas the V and J calls and clone size are those reported in that table. The sample consists of 110,000 to 150,000 clones, roughly 80% of them appearing once. The CDR3 extends over 15 amino acids. Germline-derived CDR1 and CDR2 are SNHLY and FYNNEI. The V gene end was trimmed by 6 bases and the J gene end by 9 bases; junction bases not matched to a gene: 14.

Sequencing was performed on PBMCs or T cells enriched from blood (not recorded which). The J gene is TRBJ2-1, the V gene TRBV2; 7 nucleotides line up with TRBD2. The sequence came from a man aged 45 to 65 who had recovered from COVID-19. The CDR3 sequence is CASRRDGTKWGEQFF. DNA of the CDR3: TGTGCCAGCAGGAGGGACGGGACTAAGTGGGGTGAGCAGTTCTTC.